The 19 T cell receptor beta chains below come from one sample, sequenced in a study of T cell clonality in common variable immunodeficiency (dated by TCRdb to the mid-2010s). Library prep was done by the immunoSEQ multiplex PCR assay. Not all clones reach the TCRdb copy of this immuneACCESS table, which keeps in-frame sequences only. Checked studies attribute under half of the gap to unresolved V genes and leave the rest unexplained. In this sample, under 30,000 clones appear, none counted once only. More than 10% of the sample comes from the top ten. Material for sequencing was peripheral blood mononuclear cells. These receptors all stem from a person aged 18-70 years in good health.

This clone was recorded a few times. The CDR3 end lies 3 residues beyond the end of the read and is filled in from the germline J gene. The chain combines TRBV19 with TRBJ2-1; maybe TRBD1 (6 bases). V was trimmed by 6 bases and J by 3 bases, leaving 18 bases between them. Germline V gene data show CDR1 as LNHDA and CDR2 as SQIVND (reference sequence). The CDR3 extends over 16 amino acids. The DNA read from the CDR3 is TGTGCCAGTAGCCGCACACAGGGAACCCTCTACAATGAG. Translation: CASSRTQGTLYNE. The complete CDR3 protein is CASSRTQGTLYNEQFF.

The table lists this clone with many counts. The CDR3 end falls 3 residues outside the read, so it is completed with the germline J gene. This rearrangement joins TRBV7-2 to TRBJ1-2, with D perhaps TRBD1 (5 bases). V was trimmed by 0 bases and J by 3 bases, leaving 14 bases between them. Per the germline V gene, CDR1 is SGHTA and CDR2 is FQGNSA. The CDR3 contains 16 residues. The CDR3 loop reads CASSLARQGGDYGYTF. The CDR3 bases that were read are TGTGCCAGCAGCTTAGCGAGGCAGGGAGGCGACTATGGC.

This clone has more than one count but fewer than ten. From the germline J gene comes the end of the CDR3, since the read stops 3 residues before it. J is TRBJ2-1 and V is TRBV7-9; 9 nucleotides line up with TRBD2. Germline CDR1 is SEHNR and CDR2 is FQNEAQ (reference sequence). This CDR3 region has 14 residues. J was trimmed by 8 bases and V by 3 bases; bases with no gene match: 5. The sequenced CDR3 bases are TGTGCCAGCAGCTTGACTAGCGGTCTGGATGAG. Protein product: CASSLTSGLDE. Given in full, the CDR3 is CASSLTSGLDEQFF.

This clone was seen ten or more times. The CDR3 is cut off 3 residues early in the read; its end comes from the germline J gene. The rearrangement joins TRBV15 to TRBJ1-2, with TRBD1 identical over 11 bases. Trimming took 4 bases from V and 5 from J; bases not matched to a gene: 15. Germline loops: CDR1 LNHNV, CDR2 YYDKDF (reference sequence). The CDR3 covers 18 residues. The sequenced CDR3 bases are TGTGCCACCAGCACAGATGGACAGGGGGCCCCATCCCTTTATGGC. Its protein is CATSTDGQGAPSLYG. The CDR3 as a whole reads CATSTDGQGAPSLYGYTF.

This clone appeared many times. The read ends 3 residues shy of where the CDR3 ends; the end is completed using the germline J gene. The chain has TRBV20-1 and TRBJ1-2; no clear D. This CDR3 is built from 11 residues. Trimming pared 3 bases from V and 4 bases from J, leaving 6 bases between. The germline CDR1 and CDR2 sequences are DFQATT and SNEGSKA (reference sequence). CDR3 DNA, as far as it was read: TGCAGTGCTAGGAGAGCCTATGGC. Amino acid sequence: CSARRAYG. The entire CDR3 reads CSARRAYGYTF.

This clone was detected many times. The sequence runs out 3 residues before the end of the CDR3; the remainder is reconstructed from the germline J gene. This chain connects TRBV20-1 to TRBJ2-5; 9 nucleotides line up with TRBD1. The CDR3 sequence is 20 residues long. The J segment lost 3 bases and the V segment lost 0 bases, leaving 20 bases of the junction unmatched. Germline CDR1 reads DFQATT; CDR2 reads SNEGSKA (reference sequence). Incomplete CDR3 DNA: TGCAGTGCTAGAGATACATTGGGACAGGGCCCCACAAGGCTGGAAGAGACC. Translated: CSARDTLGQGPTRLEET. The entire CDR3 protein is CSARDTLGQGPTRLEETQYF.

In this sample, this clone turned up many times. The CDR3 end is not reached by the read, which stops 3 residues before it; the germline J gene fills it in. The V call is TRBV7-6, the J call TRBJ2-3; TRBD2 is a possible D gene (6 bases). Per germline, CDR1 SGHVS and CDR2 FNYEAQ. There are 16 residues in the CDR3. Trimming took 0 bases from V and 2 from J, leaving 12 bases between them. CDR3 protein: CASSLASGLNTDTQYF. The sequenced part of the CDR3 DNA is TGTGCCAGCAGCTTAGCGTCGGGACTGAACACAGATACG.

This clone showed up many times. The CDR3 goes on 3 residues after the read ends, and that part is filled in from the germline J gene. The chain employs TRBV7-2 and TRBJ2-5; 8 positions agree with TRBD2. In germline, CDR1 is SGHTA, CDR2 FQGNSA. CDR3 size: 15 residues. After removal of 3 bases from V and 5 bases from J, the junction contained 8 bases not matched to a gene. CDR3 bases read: TGTGCCAGCAGCTTTCAGCGGGGGTTAGGGGAGACC. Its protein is CASSFQRGLGET. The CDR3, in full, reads CASSFQRGLGETQYF.

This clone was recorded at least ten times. Here the CDR3 reads CASSPQGTSSYNEQFF. CDR3 bases read: TGCGCCAGCAGCCCGCAAGGGACTAGCTCCTACAATGAG. The J gene is TRBJ2-1, the V gene TRBV5-1; TRBD2 matches 8 bases. The observed sequence ends 3 residues before the CDR3 terminus, with the missing tail filled in from the germline J gene. Germline values: CDR1 SGHRS, CDR2 YFSETQ. V lost 4 bases and J lost 0; bases outside the gene matches: 6. The CDR3 loop spans 16 amino acids.

The CDR3 bases that were read are TGTGCCAGCAGCTCGACAGTCCAAGAGACC. This encodes CASSSTVQET. The full CDR3 reads CASSSTVQETQYF. This rearrangement joins TRBV11-2 to TRBJ2-5; perhaps TRBD1 as D (5 bases). Read coverage stops 3 residues before the CDR3 terminus; the germline J gene supplies the remainder. The CDR3 contains 13 residues. In germline, CDR1 is SGHAT, CDR2 FQNNGV. Trimming cost V 4 bases and J 1 base, with 7 bases left between them.

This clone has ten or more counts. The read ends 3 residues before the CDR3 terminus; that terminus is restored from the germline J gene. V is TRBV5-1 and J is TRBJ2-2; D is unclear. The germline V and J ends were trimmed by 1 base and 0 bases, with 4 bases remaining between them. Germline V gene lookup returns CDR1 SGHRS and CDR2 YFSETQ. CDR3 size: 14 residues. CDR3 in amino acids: CASSLSANTGELFF. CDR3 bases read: TGCGCCAGCAGCTTGTCAGCGAACACCGGGGAG.

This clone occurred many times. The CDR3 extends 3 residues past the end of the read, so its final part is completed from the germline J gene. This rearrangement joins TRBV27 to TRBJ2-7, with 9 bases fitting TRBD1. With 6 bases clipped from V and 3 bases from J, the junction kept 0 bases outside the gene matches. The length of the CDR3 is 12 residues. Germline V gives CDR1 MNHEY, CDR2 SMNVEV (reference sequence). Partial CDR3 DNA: TGTGCCAGCAGGGGACAGGGCTACGAG. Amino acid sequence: CASRGQGYE. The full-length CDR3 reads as CASRGQGYEQYF.

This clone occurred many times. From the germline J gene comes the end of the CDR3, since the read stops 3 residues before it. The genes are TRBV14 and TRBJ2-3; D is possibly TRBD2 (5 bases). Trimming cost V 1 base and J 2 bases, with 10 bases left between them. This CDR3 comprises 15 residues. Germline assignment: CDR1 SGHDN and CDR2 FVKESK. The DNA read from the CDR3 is TGTGCCAGCAGCCAAGGTACGGGGTCCACAGATACG. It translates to CASSQGTGSTDT. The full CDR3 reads CASSQGTGSTDTQYF.

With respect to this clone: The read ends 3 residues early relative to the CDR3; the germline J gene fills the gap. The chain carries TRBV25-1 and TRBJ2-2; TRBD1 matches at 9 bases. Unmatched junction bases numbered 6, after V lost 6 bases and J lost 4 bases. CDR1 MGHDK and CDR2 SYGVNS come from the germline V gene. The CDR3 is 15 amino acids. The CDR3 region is CASRSGTGPTGELFF. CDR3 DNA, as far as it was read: TGTGCCAGCAGATCCGGGACAGGGCCCACCGGGGAG.

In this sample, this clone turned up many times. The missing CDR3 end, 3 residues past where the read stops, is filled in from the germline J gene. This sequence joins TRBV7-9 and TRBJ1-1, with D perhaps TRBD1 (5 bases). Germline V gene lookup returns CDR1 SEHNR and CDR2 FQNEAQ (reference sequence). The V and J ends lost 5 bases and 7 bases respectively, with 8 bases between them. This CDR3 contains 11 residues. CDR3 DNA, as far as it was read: TGTGCCAGCAGCCGACAGAATGAA. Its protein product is CASSRQNE. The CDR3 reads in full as CASSRQNEAFF.

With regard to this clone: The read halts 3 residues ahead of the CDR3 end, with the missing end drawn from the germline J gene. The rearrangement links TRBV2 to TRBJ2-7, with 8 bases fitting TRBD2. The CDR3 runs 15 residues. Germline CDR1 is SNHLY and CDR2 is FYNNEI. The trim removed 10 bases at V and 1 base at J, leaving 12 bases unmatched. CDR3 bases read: TGTGCCACCGCTGGCGGGGGGATCTTTTCCTACGAG. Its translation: CATAGGGIFSYE. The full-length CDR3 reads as CATAGGGIFSYEQYF.

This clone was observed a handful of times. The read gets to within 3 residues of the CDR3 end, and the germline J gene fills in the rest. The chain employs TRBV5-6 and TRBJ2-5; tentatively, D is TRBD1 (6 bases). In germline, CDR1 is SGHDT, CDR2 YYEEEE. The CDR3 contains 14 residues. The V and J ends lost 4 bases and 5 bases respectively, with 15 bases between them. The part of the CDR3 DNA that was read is TGTGCCAGCAGCCAACAGGGTGGTACGGAGACC. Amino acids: CASSQQGGTET. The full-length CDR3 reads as CASSQQGGTETQYF.

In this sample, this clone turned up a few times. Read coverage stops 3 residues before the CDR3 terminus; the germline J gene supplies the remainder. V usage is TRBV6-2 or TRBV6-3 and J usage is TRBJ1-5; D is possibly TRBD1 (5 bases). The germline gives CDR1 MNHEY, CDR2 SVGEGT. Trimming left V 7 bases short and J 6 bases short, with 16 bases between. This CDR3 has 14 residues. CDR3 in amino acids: CASTPQGKGQPQHF. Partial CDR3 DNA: TGTGCCAGCACTCCCCAGGGAAAAGGTCAGCCC.

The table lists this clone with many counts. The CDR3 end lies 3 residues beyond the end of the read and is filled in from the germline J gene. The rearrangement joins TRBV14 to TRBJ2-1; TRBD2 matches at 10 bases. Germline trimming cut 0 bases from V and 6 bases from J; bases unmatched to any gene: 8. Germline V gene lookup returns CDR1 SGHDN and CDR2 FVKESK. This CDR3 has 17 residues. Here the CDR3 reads CASSQDFTGTSVNEQFF. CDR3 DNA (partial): TGTGCCAGCAGCCAAGACTTTACCGGGACTAGCGTCAATGAG.